One sample yielded the 15 T cell receptor beta chains listed below, sequenced in a study of read filtering for tumor transcriptome and immune sequencing (dated by TCRdb to the early 2020s). The instrument was an Illumina HiSeq 4000. The Immunoverse kit was used to build TCR libraries from 400 to 500 ng RNA, with molecular barcoded adaptors covering alpha/delta and beta/gamma chains. Starting from the raw public reads, TCRdb applied fastp trimming at Q25, assembled clones with MiXCR and retained in-frame beta chains. Here each entry gathers all rows of one CDR3 protein and keeps the most common genes and DNA. This sample holds some 38,000 distinct CDR3 sequences; roughly an eighth were observed only once. The top ten hold 5.5% to 7% of the sample. Material: a population of CD138-negative cells sorted from bone marrow. This specimen's cell subset or site label, per the study, means: bone marrow mononuclear cells depleted of CD138+ plasma/myeloma cells by negative magnetic selection. Every receptor here comes from a donor aged 40 or older with multiple myeloma.

This clonotype is medium-sized (0.01 to 0.1%) in the sample. The chain links TRBV20-1 to TRBJ2-5; D gene uncertain. This CDR3 spans 11 amino acids. CDR1 is DFQATT and CDR2 is SNEGSKA in the germline V gene (reference sequence). V lost 6 bases to trimming and J lost 0 bases, with 5 bases between them. The CDR3 region has the DNA TGCAGTGCCCAAGACCAAGAGACCCAGTACTTC. As protein: CSAQDQETQYF.

This clonotype showed up many times. The CDR3 sequence: CSVGRSSEKLFF. The DNA of the CDR3 is TGCAGCGTTGGGCGGTCTAGTGAAAAACTGTTTTTT. J is TRBJ1-4 and V is TRBV29-1; D call uncertain. CDR1 and CDR2 from the germline V gene are SQVTM and ANQGSEA. The V gene lost 4 bases and the J gene lost 7 bases, with 10 bases spanning the gap. The CDR3 extends over 12 amino acids.

This clonotype was counted a single time. The CDR3, as DNA: TGCGACACCAGCTGGGCCATAGGGACAGGGGGATATGAGCAGTTCTTC. It is translated as CDTSWAIGTGGYEQFF. This rearrangement joins TRBV5-1 to TRBJ2-1, with 11 bases identical to TRBD1. The CDR3 loop spans 16 amino acids. The germline V gene encodes CDR1 SGHRS and CDR2 YFSETQ.

The sample holds many counts of this clonotype. The genes are TRBV29-1 and TRBJ1-1; TRBD1 is a possible D gene (6 bases). In germline, CDR1 is SQVTM, CDR2 ANQGSEA. The CDR3 spans 14 residues. CDR3 sequence reads: CGSQGRGNLAEAFF. The CDR3 DNA is TGCGGTTCGCAGGGGCGCGGGAATTTGGCTGAAGCTTTCTTT.

This clonotype occurred many times. The rearrangement uses TRBV10-3 and TRBJ2-6; D call uncertain. The germline CDR1 and CDR2 sequences are ENHRY and SYGVKD. This CDR3 region has 16 residues. V lost 4 bases to trimming and J lost 0 bases, with 10 bases between them. CDR3 region: CAISAQKPSGANVLTF. The CDR3 DNA reads as TGTGCCATCAGTGCCCAGAAACCCTCTGGGGCCAACGTCCTGACTTTC.

This clonotype was seen at least ten times. This sequence may be a read error, since a much larger clone differs from it by one base. The rearrangement links TRBV9 to TRBJ2-1; 7 bases are a match to TRBD2. The germline V gene encodes CDR1 SGDLS and CDR2 YYNGEE. V gave up 2 bases and J gave up 8 bases; unmatched junction bases: 10. The CDR3 totals 15 residues. CDR3 DNA sequence: TGTGCCAGCAGCGTTGCCGGGAGGCTATACGATGAGCAGTTCTTC. This codes for CASSVAGRLYDEQFF.

The sample holds many counts of this clonotype. The gene calls are TRBV12-3 or TRBV12-4 and TRBJ1-2; the D is unclear. The CDR3 is 14 residues long. V shed 5 bases and J shed 0 bases, with 10 bases lying between them. CDR3 DNA sequence: TGTGCCAGCAGTACATCAAGAGCTAACTATGGCTACACCTTC. This translates into CASSTSRANYGYTF.

This clonotype was picked up a small number of times. The chain couples TRBV5-4 to TRBJ2-7, with D tentatively TRBD2 (5 bases). The CDR3 contains 13 residues. The germline V gene has CDR1 SGHNT and CDR2 YYREEE (reference sequence). V was pared by 0 bases and J by 4 bases, with 8 bases between. The CDR3 bases are TGTGCCAGCAGCTTGGGCCGGGAATACGAGCAGTACTTC. This encodes CASSLGREYEQYF.

This clonotype was picked up many times. The genes are TRBV18 and TRBJ1-1; possible D gene TRBD1, 6 bases. Per germline, CDR1 KGHSH and CDR2 LQKENI. The CDR3 totals 14 residues. Trimming pared 0 bases from V and 7 bases from J, leaving 12 bases between. CDR3 loop: CASSPPGGLVEAFF. The CDR3 bases are TGTGCCAGCTCACCACCGGGGGGCCTAGTTGAAGCTTTCTTT. The full variable domain, its missing parts supplied by reference TRBV18 and TRBJ1-1, is NAGVMQNPRHLVRRRGQEARLRCSPMKGHSHVYWYRQLPEEGLKFMVYLQKENIIDESGMPKERFSAEFPKEGPSILRIQQVVRGDSAAYFCASSPPGGLVEAFFGQGTRLTVV.

This clonotype was detected only a few times. This CDR3 fails to terminate in the conserved phenylalanine or tryptophan, so it likely reflects a read error. This chain links TRBV6-2 or TRBV6-3 with TRBJ1-4, with D possibly matching TRBD1 (6 bases). The CDR3 sequence is 15 residues long. Trimming left V 8 bases short and J 4 bases short, with 17 bases between. Germline V gene lookup returns CDR1 MNHEY and CDR2 SVGEGT. The CDR3 sequence is CASRATRTVNEKLFL. CDR3 nucleotide sequence: TGTGCCAGCCGTGCCACGAGGACAGTTAATGAAAAACTGTTTTTA.

The sample holds many counts of this clonotype. V and J are TRBV18 and TRBJ2-3, with D uncertain. The CDR3 is 16 residues long. Trimming stripped 2 bases from V and 0 bases from J, with 12 bases between. Germline V gene lookup returns CDR1 KGHSH and CDR2 LQKENI. The CDR3 DNA is TGTGCCAGCTCACCAATCAATCCCGGTAGCACAGATACGCAGTATTTT. Its translation is CASSPINPGSTDTQYF. Full variable domain (outside the CDR3, taken from reference TRBV18 and TRBJ2-3): NAGVMQNPRHLVRRRGQEARLRCSPMKGHSHVYWYRQLPEEGLKFMVYLQKENIIDESGMPKERFSAEFPKEGPSILRIQQVVRGDSAAYFCASSPINPGSTDTQYFGPGTRLTVL.

In its sample, this clonotype was seen many times. The chain recombines TRBV12-3 or TRBV12-4 with TRBJ1-1, with D uncertain. Trimming left V 0 bases short and J 0 bases short, with 11 bases between. CDR3 length: 16 amino acids. The CDR3 DNA sequence: TGTGCCAGCAGTTTAGCAGATTGGCACCTGAACACTGAAGCTTTCTTT. Encoded protein: CASSLADWHLNTEAFF.

This clonotype was detected ten times or more. The chain has TRBV5-1 and TRBJ2-5; a weak D match, TRBD1 (5 bases). Trimming removed 0 bases from V and 5 bases from J, with 8 bases in between. The length of the CDR3 is 13 residues. Germline V lookup: CDR1 SGHRS, CDR2 YFSETQ. This CDR3 is CASSLVPGETQYF. The CDR3 DNA follows: TGCGCCAGCAGCTTGGTGCCAGGGGAGACCCAGTACTTC.

Worth noting for this clonotype: This likely traces to a read error, being one base from a far larger clone. CDR3 amino acids: CASSLRGTESTEAFF. CDR3 nucleotide sequence: TGTGCCAGCAGTTTACGGGGGACGGAGAGCACTGAAGCTTTCTTT. V gene TRBV6-5 combines with J gene TRBJ1-1, with D maybe TRBD1 (5 bases). Trimming cost V 4 bases and J 4 bases, with 16 bases left between them. From germline, CDR1 is MNHEY and CDR2 SVGAGI. CDR3 length equals 15 residues.

This clonotype occurred many times. The chain carries TRBV14 and TRBJ2-7; D assignment may be TRBD1 or TRBD2 (6 bases each). Between the trimmed V and J ends, which lost 8 bases and 3 bases, there was a span of 20 bases. The CDR3 runs to 15 residues. The germline gives CDR1 SGHDN, CDR2 FVKESK. This chain's CDR3 is CASRRGGTGNYEQYF. As DNA, the CDR3 is TGTGCCAGCCGACGAGGGGGGACGGGAAACTACGAGCAGTACTTC.